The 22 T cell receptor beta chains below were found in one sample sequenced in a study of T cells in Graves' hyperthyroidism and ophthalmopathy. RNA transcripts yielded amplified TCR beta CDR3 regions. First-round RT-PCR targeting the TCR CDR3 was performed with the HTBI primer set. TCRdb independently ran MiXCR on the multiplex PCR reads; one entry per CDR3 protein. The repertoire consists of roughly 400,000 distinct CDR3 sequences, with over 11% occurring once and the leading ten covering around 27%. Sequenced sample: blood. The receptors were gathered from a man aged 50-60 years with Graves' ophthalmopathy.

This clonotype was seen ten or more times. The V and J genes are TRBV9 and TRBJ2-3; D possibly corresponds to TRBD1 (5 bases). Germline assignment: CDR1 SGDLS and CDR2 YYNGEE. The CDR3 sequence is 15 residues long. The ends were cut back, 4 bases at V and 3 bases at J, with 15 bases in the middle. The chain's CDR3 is CASSTTVATTDTQYF. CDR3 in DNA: TGTGCCAGCAGCACGACAGTAGCCACTACAGATACGCAGTATTTT.

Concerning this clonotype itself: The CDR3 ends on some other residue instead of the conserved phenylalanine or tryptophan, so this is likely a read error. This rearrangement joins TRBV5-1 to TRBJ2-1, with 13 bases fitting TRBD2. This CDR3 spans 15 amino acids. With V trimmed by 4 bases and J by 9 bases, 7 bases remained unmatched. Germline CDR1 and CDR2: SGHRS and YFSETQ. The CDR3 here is CASSDGLAGAREQFS. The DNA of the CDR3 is TGCGCCAGCAGCGACGGACTAGCGGGAGCTCGTGAGCAGTTCTCC.

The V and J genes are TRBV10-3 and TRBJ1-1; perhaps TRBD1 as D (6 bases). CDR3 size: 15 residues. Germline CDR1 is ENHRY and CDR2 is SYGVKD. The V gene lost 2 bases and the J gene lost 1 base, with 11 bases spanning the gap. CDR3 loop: CAISETGQPNTEAFF. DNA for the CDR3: TGTGCCATCAGTGAGACAGGGCAGCCGAACACTGAAGCTTTCTTT.

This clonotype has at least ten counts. The CDR3 protein is CSVGTSGRAYEQFF. The CDR3 DNA follows: TGCAGCGTGGGGACTAGCGGGAGGGCGTATGAGCAGTTCTTC. This rearrangement joins TRBV29-1 to TRBJ2-1; 16 bases agree with TRBD2. The V and J ends lost 6 bases and 8 bases, in that order; junction bases with no gene match: 4. CDR1 SQVTM and CDR2 ANQGSEA come from the germline V gene. The CDR3 loop spans 14 amino acids.

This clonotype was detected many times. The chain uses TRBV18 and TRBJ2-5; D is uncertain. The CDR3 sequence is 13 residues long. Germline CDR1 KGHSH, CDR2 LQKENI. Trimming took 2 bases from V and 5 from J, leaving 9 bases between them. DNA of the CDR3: TGTGCCAGCTCACCAACCCTCGCGGAGACCCAGTACTTC. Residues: CASSPTLAETQYF.

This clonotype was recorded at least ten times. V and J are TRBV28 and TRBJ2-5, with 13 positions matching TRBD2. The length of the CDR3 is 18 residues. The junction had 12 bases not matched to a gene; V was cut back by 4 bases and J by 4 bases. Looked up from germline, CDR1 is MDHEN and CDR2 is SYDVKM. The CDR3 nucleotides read TGTGCCAGCAGTTCAATGACTAGCGGGAGGACTTGGGCAGAGACCCAGTACTTC. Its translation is CASSSMTSGRTWAETQYF. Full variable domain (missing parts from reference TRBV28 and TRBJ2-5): DVKVTQSSRYLVKRTGEKVFLECVQDMDHENMFWYRQDPGLGLRLIYFSYDVKMKEKGDIPEGYSVSREKKERFSLILESASTNQTSMYLCASSSMTSGRTWAETQYFGPGTRLLVL.

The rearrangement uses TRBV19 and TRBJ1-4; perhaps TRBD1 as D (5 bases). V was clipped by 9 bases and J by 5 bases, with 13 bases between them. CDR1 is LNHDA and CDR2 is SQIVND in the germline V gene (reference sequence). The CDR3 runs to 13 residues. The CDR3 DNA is TGTGCCAGCATGGGGACCGAGAATGAAAAACTGTTTTTT. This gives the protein CASMGTENEKLFF.

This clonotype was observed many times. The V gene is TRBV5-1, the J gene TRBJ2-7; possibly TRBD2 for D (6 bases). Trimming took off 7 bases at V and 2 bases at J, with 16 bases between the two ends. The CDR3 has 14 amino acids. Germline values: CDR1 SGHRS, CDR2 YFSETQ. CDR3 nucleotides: TGCGCCAGCCAGCGGGCACTAGGTACCTACGAGCAGTACTTC. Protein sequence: CASQRALGTYEQYF.

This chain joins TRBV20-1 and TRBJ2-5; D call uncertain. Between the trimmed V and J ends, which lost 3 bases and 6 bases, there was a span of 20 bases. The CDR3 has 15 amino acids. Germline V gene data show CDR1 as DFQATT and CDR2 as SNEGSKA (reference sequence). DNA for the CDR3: TGCAGTGCTAGTTCGCAGGCTTCCGTTGCAAAGACCCAGTACTTC. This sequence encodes CSASSQASVAKTQYF.

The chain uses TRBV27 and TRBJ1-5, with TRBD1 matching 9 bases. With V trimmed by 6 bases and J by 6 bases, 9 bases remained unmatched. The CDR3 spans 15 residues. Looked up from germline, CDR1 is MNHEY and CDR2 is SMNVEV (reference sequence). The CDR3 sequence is CASSRRTGDRQPQHF. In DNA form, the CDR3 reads TGTGCCAGCAGCCGACGGACAGGGGATCGTCAGCCCCAGCATTTT.

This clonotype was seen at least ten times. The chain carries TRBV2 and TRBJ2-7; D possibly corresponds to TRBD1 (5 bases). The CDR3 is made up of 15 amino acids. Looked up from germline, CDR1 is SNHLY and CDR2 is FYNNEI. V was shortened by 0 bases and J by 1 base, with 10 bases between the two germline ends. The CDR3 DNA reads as TGTGCCAGCAGTGAAGCCCCGGACATTTCCTACGAGCAGTACTTC. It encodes CASSEAPDISYEQYF.

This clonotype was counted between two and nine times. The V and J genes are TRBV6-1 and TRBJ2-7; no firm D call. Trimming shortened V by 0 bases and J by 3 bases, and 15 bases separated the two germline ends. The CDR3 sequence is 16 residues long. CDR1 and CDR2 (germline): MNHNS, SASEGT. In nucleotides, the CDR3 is TGTGCCAGCAGTGAAGCGCTTGGCAGTTCGAACTACGAGCAGTACTTC. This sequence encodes CASSEALGSSNYEQYF.

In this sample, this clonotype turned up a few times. DNA for the CDR3: TGTGCCAGCAGCGTAGAGCTCCGGGCCTCCTATAATTCACCCCTCCACTTT. Encoded protein: CASSVELRASYNSPLHF. The chain carries TRBV9 and TRBJ1-6, with D hard to call. Germline CDR1 and CDR2: SGDLS and YYNGEE. Trimming removed 0 bases at V and 0 bases at J, with 10 bases between. The CDR3 consists of 17 residues.

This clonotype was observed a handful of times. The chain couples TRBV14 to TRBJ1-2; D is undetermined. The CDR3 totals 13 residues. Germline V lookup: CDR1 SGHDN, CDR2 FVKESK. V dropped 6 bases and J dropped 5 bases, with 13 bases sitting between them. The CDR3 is CASRRIAGYGYTF. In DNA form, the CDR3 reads TGTGCCAGCAGGCGGATTGCTGGGTATGGCTACACCTTC.

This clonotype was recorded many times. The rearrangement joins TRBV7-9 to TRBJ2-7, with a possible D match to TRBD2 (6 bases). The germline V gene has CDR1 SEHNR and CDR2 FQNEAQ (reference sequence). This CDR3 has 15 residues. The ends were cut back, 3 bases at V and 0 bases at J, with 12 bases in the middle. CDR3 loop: CASSFGGTSSYEQYF. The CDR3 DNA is TGTGCCAGCAGCTTTGGCGGGACCTCCTCCTACGAGCAGTACTTC.

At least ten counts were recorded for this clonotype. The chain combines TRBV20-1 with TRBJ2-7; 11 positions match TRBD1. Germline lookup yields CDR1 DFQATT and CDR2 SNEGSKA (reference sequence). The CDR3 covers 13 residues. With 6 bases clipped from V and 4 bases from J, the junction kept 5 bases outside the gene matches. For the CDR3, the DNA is TGCAGTGCCCTCGGACAGGGGGCTTACGAGCAGTACTTC. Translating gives CSALGQGAYEQYF.

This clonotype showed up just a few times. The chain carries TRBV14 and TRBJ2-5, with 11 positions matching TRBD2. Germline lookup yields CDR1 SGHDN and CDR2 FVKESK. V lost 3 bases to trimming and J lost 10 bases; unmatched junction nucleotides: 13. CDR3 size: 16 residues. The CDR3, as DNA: TGTGCCAGCAGCCACGTTAGCGGGAGGGCCAGGCCCAACCAGTACTTC. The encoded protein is CASSHVSGRARPNQYF.

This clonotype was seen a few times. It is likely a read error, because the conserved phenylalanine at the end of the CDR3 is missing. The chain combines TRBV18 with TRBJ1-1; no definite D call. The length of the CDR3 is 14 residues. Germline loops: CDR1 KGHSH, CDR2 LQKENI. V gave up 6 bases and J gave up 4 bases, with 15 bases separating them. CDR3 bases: TGTGCCAGCTCTCCTGGACTGGTAGGCACTGAAGCTTTCCTT. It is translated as CASSPGLVGTEAFL.

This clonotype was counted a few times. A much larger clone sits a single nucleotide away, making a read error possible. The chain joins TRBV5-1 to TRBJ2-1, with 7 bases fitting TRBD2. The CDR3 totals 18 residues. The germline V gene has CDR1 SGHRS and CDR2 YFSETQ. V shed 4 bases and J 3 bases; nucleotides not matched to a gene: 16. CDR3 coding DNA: TGCGCCAGCAGCCCTGGGAGGGACTCCTGGAGGGACTACAATGAGCAGTTCTTC. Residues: CASSPGRDSWRDYNEQFF.

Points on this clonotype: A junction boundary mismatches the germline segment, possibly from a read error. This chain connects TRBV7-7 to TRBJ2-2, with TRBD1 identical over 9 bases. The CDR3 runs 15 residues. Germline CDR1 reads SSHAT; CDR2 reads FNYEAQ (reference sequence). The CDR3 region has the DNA TGTGCTAGCAGCCAACAGGGGGCTGACACCGGGGAGCTGTTTTTT. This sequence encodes CASSQQGADTGELFF.

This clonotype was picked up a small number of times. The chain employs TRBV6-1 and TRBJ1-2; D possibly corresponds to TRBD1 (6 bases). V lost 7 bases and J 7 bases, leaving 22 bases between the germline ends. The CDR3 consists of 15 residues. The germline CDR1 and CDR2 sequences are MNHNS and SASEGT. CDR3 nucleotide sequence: TGTGCCAGCACTGGGGTGGGGGGCGCGTTTCGTGGCTACACCTTC. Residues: CASTGVGGAFRGYTF.

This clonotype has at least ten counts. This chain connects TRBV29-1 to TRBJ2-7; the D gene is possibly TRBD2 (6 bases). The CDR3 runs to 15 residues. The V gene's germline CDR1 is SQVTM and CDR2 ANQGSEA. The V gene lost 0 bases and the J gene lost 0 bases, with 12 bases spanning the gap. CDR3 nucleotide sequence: TGCAGCGTTGAAGATACGGGGGTGAGCTCCTACGAGCAGTACTTC. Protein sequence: CSVEDTGVSSYEQYF.